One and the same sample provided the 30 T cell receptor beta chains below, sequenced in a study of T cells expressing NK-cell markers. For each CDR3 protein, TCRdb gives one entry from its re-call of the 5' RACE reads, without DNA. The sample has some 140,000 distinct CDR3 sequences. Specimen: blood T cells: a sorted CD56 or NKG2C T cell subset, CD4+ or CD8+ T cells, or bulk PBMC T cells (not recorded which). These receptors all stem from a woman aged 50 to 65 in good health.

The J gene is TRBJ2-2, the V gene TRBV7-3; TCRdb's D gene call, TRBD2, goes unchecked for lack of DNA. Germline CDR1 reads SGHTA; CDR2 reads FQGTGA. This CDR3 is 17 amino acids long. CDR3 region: CASSLTQGPGATGELFF.

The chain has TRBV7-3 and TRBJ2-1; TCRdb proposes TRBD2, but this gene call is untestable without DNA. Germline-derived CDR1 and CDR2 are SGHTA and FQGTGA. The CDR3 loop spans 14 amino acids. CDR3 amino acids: CASSPMAGVGEQFF.

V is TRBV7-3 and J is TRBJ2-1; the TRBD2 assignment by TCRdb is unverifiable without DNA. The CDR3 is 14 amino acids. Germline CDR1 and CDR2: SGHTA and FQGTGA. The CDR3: CASSSGLDSAEQFF.

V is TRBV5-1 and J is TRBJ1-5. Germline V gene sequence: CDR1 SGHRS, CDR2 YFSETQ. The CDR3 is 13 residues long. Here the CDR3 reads CASSPDGTQPQHF.

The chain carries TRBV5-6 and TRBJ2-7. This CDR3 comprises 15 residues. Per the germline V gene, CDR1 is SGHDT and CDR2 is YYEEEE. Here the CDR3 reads CASSLGRRSPYEQYF.

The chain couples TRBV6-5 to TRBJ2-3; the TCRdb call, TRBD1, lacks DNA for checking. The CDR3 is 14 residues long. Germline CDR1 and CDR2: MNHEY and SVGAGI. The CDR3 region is CASMGLQGADTQYF.

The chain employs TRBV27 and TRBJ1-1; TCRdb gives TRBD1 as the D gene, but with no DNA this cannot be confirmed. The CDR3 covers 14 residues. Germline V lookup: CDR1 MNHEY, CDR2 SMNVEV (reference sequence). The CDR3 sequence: CASSANQGAGEAFF.

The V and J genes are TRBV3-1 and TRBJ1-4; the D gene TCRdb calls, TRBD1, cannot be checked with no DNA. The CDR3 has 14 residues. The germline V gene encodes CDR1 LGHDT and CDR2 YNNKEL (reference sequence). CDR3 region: CASSTEGANEKLFF.

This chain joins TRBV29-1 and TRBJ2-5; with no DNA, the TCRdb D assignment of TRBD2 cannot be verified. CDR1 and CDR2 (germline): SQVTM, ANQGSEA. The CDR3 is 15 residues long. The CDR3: CSVEEIPEGQETQYF.

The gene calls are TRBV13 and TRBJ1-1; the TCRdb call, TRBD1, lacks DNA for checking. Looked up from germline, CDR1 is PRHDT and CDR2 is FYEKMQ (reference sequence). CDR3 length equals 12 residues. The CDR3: CASSYGQGEAFF.

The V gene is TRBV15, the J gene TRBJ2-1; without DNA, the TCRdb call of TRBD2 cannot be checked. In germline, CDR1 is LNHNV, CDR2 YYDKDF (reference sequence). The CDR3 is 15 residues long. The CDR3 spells CATSRDVSGRDEQFF.

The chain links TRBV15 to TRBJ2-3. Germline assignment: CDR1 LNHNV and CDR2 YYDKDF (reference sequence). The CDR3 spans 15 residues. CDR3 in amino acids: CATSRYIDSTDTQYF.

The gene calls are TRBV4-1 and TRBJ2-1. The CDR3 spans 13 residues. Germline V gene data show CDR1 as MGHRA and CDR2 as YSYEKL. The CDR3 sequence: CASSHGSYREQFF.

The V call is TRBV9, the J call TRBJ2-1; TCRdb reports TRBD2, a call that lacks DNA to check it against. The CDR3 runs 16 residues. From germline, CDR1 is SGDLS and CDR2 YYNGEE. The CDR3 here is CASSVGPIAGRDEQFF.

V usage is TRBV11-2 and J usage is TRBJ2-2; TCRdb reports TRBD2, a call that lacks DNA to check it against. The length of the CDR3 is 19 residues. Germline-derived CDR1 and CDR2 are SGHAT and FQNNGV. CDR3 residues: CASSLGLAGGPVKTGELFF. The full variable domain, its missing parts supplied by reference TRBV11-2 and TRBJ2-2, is EAGVAQSPRYKIIEKRQSVAFWCNPISGHATLYWYQQILGQGPKLLIQFQNNGVVDDSQLPKDRFSAERLKGVDSTLKIQPAKLEDSAVYLCASSLGLAGGPVKTGELFFGEGSRLTVL.

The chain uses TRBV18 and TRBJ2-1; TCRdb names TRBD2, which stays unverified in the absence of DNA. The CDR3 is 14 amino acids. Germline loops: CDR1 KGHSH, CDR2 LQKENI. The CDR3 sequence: CASSPPVGRDEQFF.

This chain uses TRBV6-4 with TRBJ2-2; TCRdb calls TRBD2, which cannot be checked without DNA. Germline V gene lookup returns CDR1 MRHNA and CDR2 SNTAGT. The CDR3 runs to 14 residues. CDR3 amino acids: CASSDGLYTGELFF.

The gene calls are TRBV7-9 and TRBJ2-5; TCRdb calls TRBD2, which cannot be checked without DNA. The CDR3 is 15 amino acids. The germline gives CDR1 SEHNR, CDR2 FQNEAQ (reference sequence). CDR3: CASSEAWREGETQYF.

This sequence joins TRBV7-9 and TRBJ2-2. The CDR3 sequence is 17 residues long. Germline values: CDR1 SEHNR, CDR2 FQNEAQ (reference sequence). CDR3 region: CASSFPKVEANTGELFF. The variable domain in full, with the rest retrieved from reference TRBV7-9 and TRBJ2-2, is DTGVSQNPRHKITKRGQNVTFRCDPISEHNRLYWYRQTLGQGPEFLTYFQNEAQLEKSRLLSDRFSAERPKGSFSTLEIQRTEQGDSAMYLCASSFPKVEANTGELFFGEGSRLTVL.

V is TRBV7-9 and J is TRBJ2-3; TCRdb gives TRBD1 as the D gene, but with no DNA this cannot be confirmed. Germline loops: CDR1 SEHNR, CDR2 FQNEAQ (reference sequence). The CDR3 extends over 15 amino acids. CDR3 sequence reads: CASSRAGGETDTQYF. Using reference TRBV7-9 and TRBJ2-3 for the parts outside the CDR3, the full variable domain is DTGVSQNPRHKITKRGQNVTFRCDPISEHNRLYWYRQTLGQGPEFLTYFQNEAQLEKSRLLSDRFSAERPKGSFSTLEIQRTEQGDSAMYLCASSRAGGETDTQYFGPGTRLTVL.

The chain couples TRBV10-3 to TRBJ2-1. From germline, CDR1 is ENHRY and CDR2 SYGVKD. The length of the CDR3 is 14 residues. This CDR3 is CAISESQDGNEQFF.

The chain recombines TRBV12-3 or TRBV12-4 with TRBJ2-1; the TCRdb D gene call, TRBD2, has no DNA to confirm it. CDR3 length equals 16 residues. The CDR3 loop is CASSYWTFSSYNEQFF.

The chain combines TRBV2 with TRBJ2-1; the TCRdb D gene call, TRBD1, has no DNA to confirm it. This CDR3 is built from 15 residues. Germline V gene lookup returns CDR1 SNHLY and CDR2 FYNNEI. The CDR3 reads CASSPRDVTYNEQFF.

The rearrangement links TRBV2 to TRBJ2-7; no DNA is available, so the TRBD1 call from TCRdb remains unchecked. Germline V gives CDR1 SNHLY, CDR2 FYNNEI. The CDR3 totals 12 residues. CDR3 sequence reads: CASSAPAGEQYF.

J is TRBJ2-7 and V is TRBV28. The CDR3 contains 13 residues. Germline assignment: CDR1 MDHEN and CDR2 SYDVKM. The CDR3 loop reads CASMGSSSYEQYF.

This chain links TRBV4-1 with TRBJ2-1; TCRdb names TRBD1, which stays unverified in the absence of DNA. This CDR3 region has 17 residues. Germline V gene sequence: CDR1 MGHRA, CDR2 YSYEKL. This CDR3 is CASSQDRGEPIYNEQFF.

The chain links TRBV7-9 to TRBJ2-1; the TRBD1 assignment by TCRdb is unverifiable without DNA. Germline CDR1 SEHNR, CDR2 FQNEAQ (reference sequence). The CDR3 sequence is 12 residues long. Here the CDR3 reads CASSFRDDEQFF.

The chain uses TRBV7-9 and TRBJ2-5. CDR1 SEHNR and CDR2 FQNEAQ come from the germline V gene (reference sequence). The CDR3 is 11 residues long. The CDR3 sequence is CASRSTETQYF.

The CDR3 reads CASSSQTGSYEQYF. V gene TRBV7-9 combines with J gene TRBJ2-7; TCRdb calls TRBD1, which cannot be checked without DNA. Germline CDR1 and CDR2: SEHNR and FQNEAQ (reference sequence). The CDR3 is 14 residues long.

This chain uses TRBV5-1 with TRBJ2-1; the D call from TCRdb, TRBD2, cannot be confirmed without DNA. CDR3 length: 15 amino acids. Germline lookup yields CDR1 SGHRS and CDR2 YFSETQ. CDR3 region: CASSSGLGLGNEQFF.